This T cell receptor (beta chain) derives from a study of a mutant IDH1 vaccine in newly diagnosed glioma. Study-level information: Mean patient age was around 40 years; approximately 62% were male and roughly 38% female. Patients got radiotherapy, temozolomide, or both beforehand, and most got both. General study points: Variations in leading peripheral T cell clonotypes appeared to have no connection with pseudoprogression.

Sequencing used immunoSEQ multiplex PCR; TCRdb keeps in-frame clones, though not all of them. This sample has 75,000 to 100,000 clones; roughly 87% occur once, and the top ten carry about 5.3%. Details on this clone: Its cognate antigen is unknown. This CDR3 is also generated by other DNA sequences in the sample.

As for time point: baseline, week 1 (first vaccination visit). Treatment noted: pre-vaccination baseline after standard-of-care therapy. The donor cohort comprised cases of new WHO grade 3 or 4 IDH1-mutant, ATRX-lost astrocytoma. The input for sequencing was PBMCs, taken from a glioma patient treated with radiotherapy, temozolomide or both. The receptor was isolated from a man aged 35 to 55 with glioma. Some clones in this sample may be carry-over from other donors' samples.

As DNA, the CDR3 is TGCGCCAGCAGCTCGGGTGGGGGGCTGACAGATACGCAGTATTTT. Its protein product is CASSSGGGLTDTQYF. This chain uses TRBV5-1 with TRBJ2-3; D may match TRBD1 or TRBD2 (6 bases each). Deletions cut 3 bases from V and 3 bases from J, with 14 bases between. From germline, CDR1 is SGHRS and CDR2 YFSETQ. The CDR3 consists of 15 residues.